This T cell receptor (beta chain) stems from a study of cytomegalovirus exposure and HLA in healthy donors (TCRdb year 2017). In terms of the full investigation: According to an earlier analysis of a few hundred of the donors, about 179 million T cells yielded roughly 110 million unique TCR beta sequences and less than 300 Gb of sequence data. An early release covering roughly 600 HLA-typed donors comprised approximately 290 gigabases of sequencing data and tens of millions of unique TCR sequences. The genetic ancestry cluster associated with self-reported Caucasian donors included roughly four fifths of the roughly 400 genotyped donors. The aim of the study was to test whether cataloging public T cell receptors could identify signatures of past pathogen exposure. Using immunosequencing, the study profiled T cell repertoires from approximately 700 subjects and related those repertoires to cytomegalovirus serostatus. Along with the approximately 670-subject first cohort, a separate validation cohort of 120 different subjects was used. The study combined high-throughput TCR immunosequencing, statistical association of individual TCRs with disease status, and machine learning to predict cytomegalovirus infection status. A later analysis re-analyzed previously published TCR beta repertoires from approximately 700 donors and added high-resolution HLA genotyping to study TCR occurrence patterns. The later analysis used no new phenotypic data to find candidate immune exposures, relying instead on TCR beta sequences and their occurrence across donors. An earlier analysis of 587 of the donors applied high-throughput TCR beta sequencing to assess whether each TCR beta V gene segment acted as functional or pseudogenic. Donor age, sex, ethnicity and CMV serostatus were compiled alongside the repertoire data. In a later genetic analysis, genome-wide SNP genotypes for 398 of the 666 donors were used, and that subset was treated as a discovery cohort. Every repertoire in the discovery cohort had been generated on one and the same sequencing platform. HLA typing included class I and class II loci at four-digit resolution. Typing coverage varied by locus: roughly 629-640 donors for A, B, C, DRB1 and DQB1; approximately 560 for DQA1; more than 600 for DPA1; fewer than 480 for DPB1. Because of strong linkage in the cohort, roughly five DR-DQ haplotypes were treated as single units for association and clustering. Across approximately 420 genotyped donors of the cohort, an average of about 240,000 unique TCR beta nucleotide sequences per donor were sequenced, and approximately 17% of those sequences were non-productive. On the study overall, not on this receptor specifically: CMV serostatus was the only immune exposure information available for the cohort. Three of the identified cytomegalovirus-associated TCR beta chains were confirmed in vitro to be specific for cytomegalovirus antigens. HLA typing was unavailable for some donors at each locus, so association tests used only the typed subset. A later analysis associated about 17,000 TCR beta sequences with specific HLA alleles at a false discovery rate of 0.05. According to the authors, the approach could potentially be generalized to other disease states and immunological phenotypes. Linkage disequilibrium might explain the correlated functional status among segregating V segments, but an unknown experimental factor could not be excluded. According to a later genetic analysis, donors in an Asian-associated ancestry cluster had fewer N-insertions in productive TCRs than the approximately 610-donor mean. Because counts were too low, about 18 rarely observed V segments, including chromosome 9 orphons, were left out of the earlier analysis of about 500 of the donors. The cohort was sequenced for TCR beta chains only, and without alpha or paired-chain data the features that could be detected were limited. A later analysis found that most CMV-associated TCR beta chains appeared HLA-restricted, with HLA associations seemingly driven largely by CMV exposure. In a later analysis, HLA-associated TCR beta chains showed more clonal expansion and lower generation probabilities than non-associated chains that were equally common. A cluster of highly shared sequence variants was judged likely to be a technical artifact of the sequencing pipeline. Sequencing depth was assumed to be roughly uniform across donors in the presence/absence analyses, though that assumption may not hold. A later genetic analysis associated a missense DCLRE1C variant with V-gene and J-gene trimming of TCR beta chains, and an independent cohort replicated the association. The classifier was reported to diagnose cytomegalovirus status with high specificity and sensitivity in both the original and validation cohorts. Strong co-occurrence of HLA alleles, especially DR and DQ, made assigning TCR associations to individual alleles difficult. While some public TCRs were present in many individuals, most TCR sequences turned up only very rarely across donors. A further reported finding was that TCR beta sequences accurately predicted the HLA-A and HLA-B alleles for most subjects in the first cohort. In an earlier analysis of a few hundred of the donors, most TCR beta V segments were observed in productive rearrangements about 90% or about 30% of the time, broadly matching IMGT annotations. In the study, about 150 TCR beta chains were listed as associated with cytomegalovirus. According to a later analysis, TCR association rates differed among HLA loci, with DRB1 alleles showing the most associated TCRs and HLA-C alleles showing the fewest. Because the 87-base-pair reads could not distinguish some IMGT-functional V segments, including TRBV6-2 and TRBV6-3, those segments were excluded. In a later analysis, several top co-occurrence clusters were reported to appear linked to parvovirus B19, influenza, CMV and Epstein-Barr virus.

For this clone: The antigen this receptor binds is unknown. No much larger clone exists at a distance of one base, and base qualities are not known.

CDR1 KGHSH and CDR2 LQKENI were looked up in the germline V gene. Including the terminal cysteine and phenylalanine, the CDR3 comprises 16 residues. This entry keeps only the CDR3 DNA: 48 bases, framed from base 1. V is cut back by 1 base and J by 2 bases, with 4 bases in the junction unmatched. Libraries came from the immunoSEQ multiplex PCR assay. The multiplex PCR relied on a mix of 60 forward primers for TCR Vbeta segments and 13 reverse primers for TCR Jbeta segments. A multiplex PCR assay on genomic DNA amplified the CDR3 region of rearranged TCR beta genes. Amplified TCR beta libraries were sequenced as 87-base-pair reads on the Illumina HiSeq System. In the paper's pipeline: In a later analysis, some 80 million unique TCR beta chains were counted across the 690 or so repertoires, and about 10 million of these chains were shared by at least two donors. To remove PCR and sequencing errors, raw reads were error-corrected and collapsed into unique sequences using a nearest-neighbor algorithm that merged closely related sequences. V, D and J gene segments were assigned by aligning CDR3 sequences to IMGT reference sequences. For a sequence to be retained, at least a six-nucleotide match to both a V gene segment and a J gene segment was required. A rearrangement counted as productive if the CDR3 had no stop codons and remained in frame with V and J, and every other rearrangement counted as non-productive. Following IMGT convention, CDR3 was defined as the stretch from the second conserved V-encoded cysteine to the conserved J-encoded phenylalanine. The earlier analysis of approximately 500 of the donors excluded sequences that lacked an unambiguous match to a single V gene segment. In an earlier analysis of approximately 590 of the donors, V segments were called functional above 56.7% productive rearrangements and were called segregating when the between-donor standard deviation exceeded 5%. To diagnose cytomegalovirus status from the catalog of TCR beta chain sequences, a statistical classification framework was built. A later analysis assigned V and J genes by comparing TCR nucleotide sequences with IMGT/GENE-DB human TR gene sequences. A later analysis assigned CDR3 sequences and most-parsimonious VDJ recombination scenarios with the TCRdist pipeline. A later analysis defined each TCR beta chain by its CDR3 amino acid sequence plus V-gene family, and excluded reads lacking a unique V-gene family. A later analysis removed 500 to 600 highly shared, low-generation-probability nucleotide sequences to deal with suspected cross-contamination and a sequencing artifact. For each public chain, a later analysis derived a clonal expansion index from normalized ranks of inferred template counts within each repertoire. A later analysis computed generation probabilities with a VDJ recombination model fitted to out-of-frame rearrangements, and checked the results against IGoR. In a later analysis, TCR-TCR, TCR-HLA and TCR-CMV co-occurrence was scored with hypergeometric tests, and a repertoire-size bias correction was applied to TCR pairs. In a later analysis, false discovery rates were estimated by permuting HLA or CMV assignments 20 times. A later analysis grouped co-occurring TCRs with DBSCAN, adding TCRdist sequence similarity when clustering within HLA-allele-positive subsets. Co-occurrence clustering excluded repertoires with fewer than 30,000 or more than 120,000 public chains, plus five with anomalous nucleotide sharing. This immuneACCESS table, as held by TCRdb, lists in-frame sequences with V and J called but not all clones. Of the missing ones, under half trace to an unresolved V gene in checked studies; the others have no known cause. The V and J calls and clone size are taken from that table; D and trimming were inferred from the DNA. This sample comprises about 80,000 clones, about four fifths of them detected only once. The ten largest make up roughly 30% of the sample.

In total, more than 500 healthy bone marrow donors made up the cohort. Cohort members were all nominally healthy when sampled, although unrecorded immune exposures were likely present. The donor was CMV seropositive and belonged to the group of 250 to 300 seropositive cohort members. A peripheral blood sample was collected from each donor, and TCR beta sequencing was performed on peripheral blood mononuclear cells. Genomic DNA extraction from the blood cell samples was performed with the Qiagen DNeasy Blood Extraction Kit. Sequencing input: PBMCs. The source is a man aged 50 to 59 in good health and CMV-seropositive. The chain joins TRBV18 to TRBJ2-3, with 9 bases matching TRBD2. Read as DNA, the sequence is TGTGCCAGCTCACCACTCTCTAGCGGGGACACAGATACGCAGTATTTT. Its amino acids are CASSPLSSGDTDTQYF.